A single sample is the source of the 31 T cell receptor beta chains below, sequenced in a study of long-term antiretroviral therapy in people with HIV. Samples were assayed with immunoSEQ v3.0 at survey level. Repertoires were generated with immunoSEQ multiplex PCR, while TCRdb's copy carries only in-frame clones and drops some. Of almost 20,000 clones in the sample, around three quarters were seen once. The sequencing here drew on unsorted PBMCs, taken 0.2 years after starting antiretroviral therapy. The origin of the receptors is a woman aged 35 to 49 with HIV.

V is TRBV5-6 and J is TRBJ1-2; the D gene is possibly TRBD1 (5 bases). Per the germline V gene, CDR1 is SGHDT and CDR2 is YYEEEE. The CDR3 is made up of 14 amino acids. Trimming pared 0 bases from V and 9 bases from J, leaving 15 bases between. The CDR3 here is CASSLEGTKGRYTF. CDR3 nucleotides: TGTGCCAGCAGCTTGGAAGGGACGAAGGGCCGCTACACCTTC.

V and J are TRBV5-8 and TRBJ2-1; 14 bases agree with TRBD2. V lost 4 bases and J lost 8; bases outside the gene matches: 14. The CDR3 length is 18 residues. The germline V gene has CDR1 SGHTS and CDR2 YDEGEE. CDR3: CASSNSGTSGGLGDEQFF. The CDR3 region has the DNA TGTGCCAGCAGCAACTCCGGGACTAGCGGGGGCCTGGGGGATGAGCAGTTCTTC.

The chain is built from TRBV19 and TRBJ2-3, with TRBD2 matching 11 bases. The germline V gene encodes CDR1 LNHDA and CDR2 SQIVND (reference sequence). V dropped 5 bases and J dropped 2; count of bases not matched to a gene: 6. The CDR3 contains 16 residues. The CDR3 reads CASSSPGLAVTDTQYF. In nucleotides, the CDR3 is TGTGCCAGTAGTTCACCGGGACTAGCGGTCACAGATACGCAGTATTTT.

The CDR3 here is CASSWIPGTVNTEAFF. CDR3 DNA: TGCGCCAGCAGCTGGATACCCGGGACAGTGAACACTGAAGCTTTCTTT. The chain joins TRBV5-1 to TRBJ1-1; 7 bases are shared with TRBD1. V was pared by 3 bases and J by 0 bases, with 8 bases of the junction left unmatched. Germline V gene data show CDR1 as SGHRS and CDR2 as YFSETQ. CDR3 length equals 16 residues.

This clone was observed a few times. J is TRBJ2-7 and V is TRBV5-1; 7 positions match TRBD1. V gave up 5 bases and J gave up 1 base; unmatched junction bases: 6. The CDR3 spans 14 residues. In germline, CDR1 is SGHRS, CDR2 YFSETQ. CDR3 bases: TGCGCCAGCAGACAGGGGTCCGGGTCCTACGAGCAGTACTTC. Its protein is CASRQGSGSYEQYF. The full variable domain, with the rest looked up from reference TRBV5-1 and TRBJ2-7, is KAGVTQTPRYLIKTRGQQVTLSCSPISGHRSVSWYQQTPGQGLQFLFEYFSETQRNKGNFPGRFSGRQFSNSRSEMNVSTLELGDSALYLCASRQGSGSYEQYFGPGTRLTVT.

The chain employs TRBV19 and TRBJ2-3, with 7 positions matching TRBD2. The junction had 5 bases not matched to a gene; V was cut back by 8 bases and J by 0 bases. Germline loops: CDR1 LNHDA, CDR2 SQIVND (reference sequence). This CDR3 contains 14 residues. The CDR3 loop is CASQERGSTDTQYF. DNA of the CDR3: TGTGCCAGTCAGGAGCGGGGAAGCACAGATACGCAGTATTTT.

The V call is TRBV19, the J call TRBJ1-4; weak D call: TRBD1 (5 bases). V lost 6 bases to trimming and J lost 8 bases, with 13 bases between them. Germline CDR1 reads LNHDA; CDR2 reads SQIVND (reference sequence). This CDR3 has 13 amino acids. CDR3 residues: CASSHNAGEKLFF. The CDR3 DNA reads as TGTGCCAGTAGCCACAATGCAGGGGAAAAACTGTTTTTT.

The V gene is TRBV11-3, the J gene TRBJ2-7; D might be TRBD1 or TRBD2, each matching 5 bases. Germline CDR1 and CDR2: SGHNT and YENEEA. The CDR3 has 16 residues. V was shortened by 0 bases and J by 5 bases, with 17 bases between the two germline ends. The CDR3 DNA is TGTGCCAGCAGCTTAGAGTGGGGGACGGGCTTTGACGAGCAGTACTTC. This sequence encodes CASSLEWGTGFDEQYF.

The rearrangement links TRBV5-1 to TRBJ1-2, with 10 bases aligning to TRBD1. Germline V gives CDR1 SGHRS, CDR2 YFSETQ. The CDR3 runs 14 residues. V shed 4 bases and J 4 bases; nucleotides not matched to a gene: 4. CDR3 in amino acids: CASSPGQGSYGYTF. The CDR3 coding sequence is TGCGCCAGCAGCCCGGGACAGGGGAGCTATGGCTACACCTTC.

The gene calls are TRBV2 and TRBJ1-1; maybe TRBD1 (5 bases). V lost 9 bases and J 4 bases, leaving 12 bases between the germline ends. The CDR3 contains 12 residues. In germline, CDR1 is SNHLY, CDR2 FYNNEI. For the CDR3, the DNA is TGTGCCAGGAACGCAGGGCGCACTGAAGCTTTCTTT. The encoded protein is CARNAGRTEAFF.

This chain uses TRBV5-6 with TRBJ1-1, with D unresolved. The V and J ends lost 0 bases and 0 bases respectively, with 6 bases between them. The CDR3 runs 14 residues. CDR1 SGHDT and CDR2 YYEEEE come from the germline V gene. The CDR3 here is CASSLAGMNTEAFF. The DNA for the CDR3 is TGTGCCAGCAGCTTGGCAGGCATGAACACTGAAGCTTTCTTT.

The chain has TRBV5-5 and TRBJ1-1; 7 bases match TRBD1. The V gene's germline CDR1 is SGHKS and CDR2 YYEKEE (reference sequence). Unmatched junction bases numbered 4, after V lost 0 bases and J lost 8 bases. The CDR3 length is 13 residues. CDR3 sequence (DNA): TGTGCCAGCAGCTTGGTAGGGGGCAACGAAGCTTTCTTT. Residues: CASSLVGGNEAFF.

V gene TRBV7-8 combines with J gene TRBJ1-2, with 7 bases matching TRBD1. V gave up 5 bases and J gave up 4 bases; unmatched junction bases: 10. The CDR3 is 15 amino acids. CDR1 SGHVS and CDR2 FQNEAQ come from the germline V gene. In nucleotides, the CDR3 is TGTGCCAGCAGCGGGAGGACAGGATTCAGCTATGGCTACACCTTC. Protein: CASSGRTGFSYGYTF. The complete variable domain, with remaining parts taken from reference TRBV7-8 and TRBJ1-2, reads GAGVSQSPRYKVAKRGQDVALRCDPISGHVSLFWYQQALGQGPEFLTYFQNEAQLDKSGLPSDRFFAERPEGSVSTLKIQRTQQEDSAVYLCASSGRTGFSYGYTFGSGTRLTVV.

The rearrangement uses TRBV4-1 and TRBJ2-5; 7 bases map to TRBD1. The CDR3 has 14 amino acids. The germline V gene encodes CDR1 MGHRA and CDR2 YSYEKL. V dropped 5 bases and J dropped 2; count of bases not matched to a gene: 5. CDR3 DNA sequence: TGCGCCAGCAGCGTAGGACAGGAACAAGAGACCCAGTACTTC. Its translation: CASSVGQEQETQYF.

The V gene is TRBV18, the J gene TRBJ1-2; D is uncertain. The CDR3 consists of 13 residues. Germline CDR1 is KGHSH and CDR2 is LQKENI. Trimming pared 4 bases from V and 8 bases from J, leaving 14 bases between. The CDR3, as DNA: TGTGCCAGCTCACAGGACGGACCTAGCGGCTACACCTTC. It codes for CASSQDGPSGYTF.

This clone has more than one count but fewer than ten. This chain uses TRBV7-9 with TRBJ1-1; D not certain. Germline-derived CDR1 and CDR2 are SEHNR and FQNEAQ (reference sequence). Trimming shortened V by 6 bases and J by 4 bases, and 9 bases separated the two germline ends. The CDR3 is 12 amino acids. The CDR3 region is CASSGLGTEAFF. CDR3 nucleotides: TGTGCCAGCAGTGGCCTGGGCACTGAAGCTTTCTTT.

The V gene is TRBV6-5, the J gene TRBJ2-1; perhaps D is TRBD1 or TRBD2 (5 bases each). This CDR3 spans 15 amino acids. Trimming left V 0 bases short and J 4 bases short, with 10 bases between. Germline lookup yields CDR1 MNHEY and CDR2 SVGAGI. DNA for the CDR3: TGTGCCAGCAGTTACTCGGGGGTAGCGTACAATGAGCAGTTCTTC. This translates into CASSYSGVAYNEQFF.

The genes are TRBV6-1 and TRBJ1-1; TRBD1 might be the D (5 bases). The ends were cut back, 10 bases at V and 4 bases at J, with 16 bases in the middle. From germline, CDR1 is MNHNS and CDR2 SASEGT. The CDR3 runs 13 residues. CDR3 amino acids: CATAQAWGTEAFF. The CDR3 coding sequence is TGTGCCACAGCACAGGCTTGGGGCACTGAAGCTTTCTTT.

This clone was seen a single time. This chain uses TRBV30 with TRBJ1-2; maybe TRBD1 (6 bases). CDR3 size: 14 residues. Germline CDR1 and CDR2: GTSNPN and SVGIG (reference sequence). V was cut by 0 bases and J by 8 bases, with 16 bases left in between. CDR3 amino acids: CAWSVKLGAGGYTF. DNA for the CDR3: TGTGCCTGGAGTGTAAAGCTGGGGGCTGGAGGCTACACCTTC.

This clone came up once. V is TRBV7-8 and J is TRBJ1-2; TRBD1 matches at 10 bases. The ends lost 3 bases at V and 5 bases at J; junction bases unmatched: 3. Germline-derived CDR1 and CDR2 are SGHVS and FQNEAQ. The CDR3 is 14 amino acids. CDR3 in amino acids: CASSLTGGAYGYTF. Here the CDR3 DNA reads TGTGCCAGCAGCTTGACAGGGGGCGCGTATGGCTACACCTTC.

This chain connects TRBV5-5 to TRBJ2-7; D gene ambiguous. The CDR3 loop spans 11 amino acids. Germline lookup yields CDR1 SGHKS and CDR2 YYEKEE (reference sequence). Trimming left V 9 bases short and J 3 bases short, with 10 bases between. The CDR3 DNA reads TGTGCCACCATGACTTACTACGAGCAGTACTTC. It yields the protein CATMTYYEQYF.

The chain couples TRBV5-1 to TRBJ2-1; 8 bases line up with TRBD2. There are 15 residues in the CDR3. Losses at the gene ends were 2 bases for V and 9 bases for J; bases not matched to a gene: 10. Germline V gives CDR1 SGHRS, CDR2 YFSETQ. As DNA, the CDR3 is TGCGCCAGCAGCTTCGGAAACGGGGGGGTGAGTGAGCAGTTCTTC. Translating it yields CASSFGNGGVSEQFF.

This clone has just a few counts. This chain joins TRBV25-1 and TRBJ1-2; 7 nucleotides align to TRBD1. Germline V gives CDR1 MGHDK, CDR2 SYGVNS. V was clipped by 6 bases and J by 4 bases; unmatched bases: 8. This CDR3 has 14 residues. CDR3 loop: CASSLAGGGYGYTF. The CDR3 bases are TGTGCCAGCAGCTTAGCAGGGGGTGGCTATGGCTACACCTTC.

The V and J genes are TRBV2 and TRBJ2-1; maybe TRBD1 (6 bases). V was clipped by 8 bases and J by 6 bases, with 20 bases between them. CDR3 size: 15 residues. Germline CDR1 is SNHLY and CDR2 is FYNNEI. CDR3 nucleotides: TGTGCCAGCGGGAGAACAGGGAATCCTCGCAATGAGCAGTTCTTC. It codes for CASGRTGNPRNEQFF. The full variable domain, with the rest looked up from reference TRBV2 and TRBJ2-1, is EPEVTQTPSHQVTQMGQEVILRCVPISNHLYFYWYRQILGQKVEFLVSFYNNEISEKSEIFDDQFSVERPDGSNFTLKIRSTKLEDSAMYFCASGRTGNPRNEQFFGPGTRLTVL.

The chain employs TRBV2 and TRBJ2-7, with D hard to call. Germline CDR1 and CDR2: SNHLY and FYNNEI. V lost 6 bases and J lost 1, with 10 bases in between. The CDR3 loop spans 13 amino acids. In DNA form, the CDR3 reads TGTGCCAGCAGAGATACCGGGTCCTACGAGCAGTACTTC. Translated, it gives CASRDTGSYEQYF.

The chain employs TRBV10-3 and TRBJ1-1; 9 nucleotides line up with TRBD1. The trim removed 5 bases at V and 2 bases at J, leaving 3 bases unmatched. Germline CDR1 reads ENHRY; CDR2 reads SYGVKD. The CDR3 contains 14 residues. CDR3: CAISPGQGNTEAFF. The CDR3 DNA sequence: TGTGCCATCAGTCCGGGACAGGGAAACACTGAAGCTTTCTTT.

The chain joins TRBV7-6 to TRBJ1-3; D unclear. Germline V gives CDR1 SGHVS, CDR2 FNYEAQ. Trimming left V 0 bases short and J 0 bases short, with 9 bases between. The CDR3 has 16 amino acids. CDR3 in DNA: TGTGCCAGCAGCTTAGCACCGATGGGCTCTGGAAACACCATATATTTT. This codes for CASSLAPMGSGNTIYF. Full variable domain (missing parts from reference TRBV7-6 and TRBJ1-3): GAGVSQSPRYKVTKRGQDVALRCDPISGHVSLYWYRQALGQGPEFLTYFNYEAQQDKSGLPNDRFSAERPEGSISTLTIQRTEQRDSAMYRCASSLAPMGSGNTIYFGEGSWLTVV.

A single count supports this clone. The V and J genes are TRBV27 and TRBJ1-6; D is undetermined. The CDR3 is 15 residues long. Germline loops: CDR1 MNHEY, CDR2 SMNVEV (reference sequence). Trimming took 2 bases from V and 0 from J, leaving 5 bases between them. CDR3 sequence reads: CASSLESSYNSPLHF. The CDR3 bases are TGTGCCAGCAGTTTAGAGAGCTCCTATAATTCACCCCTCCACTTT.

The sample holds one count of this clone. V usage is TRBV4-3 and J usage is TRBJ2-3; TRBD2 agrees at 8 bases. Germline CDR1 is LGHNA and CDR2 is YSLEER. V dropped 0 bases and J dropped 8; count of bases not matched to a gene: 7. This CDR3 contains 15 residues. CDR3 region: CASSQDTGGAGTQYF. In nucleotides, the CDR3 is TGCGCCAGCAGCCAAGATACCGGGGGGGCAGGTACGCAGTATTTT.

The rearrangement links TRBV6-1 to TRBJ1-4; possibly TRBD1 for D (6 bases). The germline V and J ends were trimmed by 8 bases and 8 bases, with 9 bases remaining between them. The CDR3 has 11 residues. Germline assignment: CDR1 MNHNS and CDR2 SASEGT. The CDR3 DNA sequence: TGTGCCAGCGGACAGTCAGAAAAACTGTTTTTT. Translated: CASGQSEKLFF.

The gene calls are TRBV15 and TRBJ1-3, with D unresolved. This CDR3 has 14 residues. With 1 base removed from V and 2 bases from J, the gap between germline ends came to 6 bases. Germline CDR1 reads LNHNV; CDR2 reads YYDKDF (reference sequence). The CDR3 here is CATSRGETGNTIYF. CDR3 bases: TGTGCCACCAGCAGAGGGGAAACTGGAAACACCATATATTTT.